The 16 T cell receptor beta chains listed next were all sequenced from one sample in a study of OX40 agonist ivuxolimab in advanced cancers. Libraries were prepared by immunoSEQ multiplex PCR; TCRdb keeps only in-frame clonotypes and omits some of them. The sample carries 65,000 to 90,000 clones, under 95% recorded once. Sequenced material: CD4+ or CD8+ T cells sorted from blood, taken in a trial of the OX40 agonist ivuxolimab. The receptors originated from an adult with an advanced solid tumor such as melanoma, head and neck, liver or kidney cancer.

The V and J genes are TRBV5-1 and TRBJ2-3, with D hard to call. The germline V and J ends were trimmed by 3 bases and 0 bases, with 5 bases remaining between them. This CDR3 spans 13 amino acids. Germline V CDR1 and CDR2: SGHRS, YFSETQ. The CDR3 spells CASSSPSTDTQYF. The CDR3 region has the DNA TGCGCCAGCAGCTCACCTAGCACAGATACGCAGTATTTT.

This clone came up once. This chain links TRBV4-3 with TRBJ2-3; tentative D call: TRBD2 (5 bases). Trimming took 0 bases from V and 6 from J, leaving 13 bases between them. Germline CDR1 LGHNA, CDR2 YSLEER. The CDR3 sequence is 15 residues long. The CDR3 reads CASSQDRSGADTQYF. The CDR3 DNA sequence: TGCGCCAGCAGCCAAGATCGCAGCGGCGCCGATACGCAGTATTTT.

This chain connects TRBV28 to TRBJ2-5; TRBD1 matches at 8 bases. V was clipped by 5 bases and J by 1 base; unmatched bases: 6. The CDR3 runs 15 residues. The germline V gene encodes CDR1 MDHEN and CDR2 SYDVKM. The CDR3 nucleotides read TGTGCCAGCAGTCCTCGACAGGGGACCCAAGAGACCCAGTACTTC. Translating it yields CASSPRQGTQETQYF.

The V call is TRBV9, the J call TRBJ1-1; 10 bases line up with TRBD1. Germline CDR1 SGDLS, CDR2 YYNGEE. V lost 0 bases and J lost 10; bases outside the gene matches: 3. The CDR3 totals 13 residues. CDR3 sequence: CASSVGQGAVAFF. Written as DNA, the CDR3 is TGTGCCAGCAGCGTAGGACAGGGGGCCGTAGCTTTCTTT.

This clone has a handful of counts. The gene calls are TRBV30 and TRBJ1-2; D remains ambiguous. Germline CDR1 reads GTSNPN; CDR2 reads SVGIG (reference sequence). V was trimmed by 1 base and J by 6 bases, leaving 6 bases between them. There are 11 residues in the CDR3. The CDR3 DNA is TGTGCCTGGAGTGAGGAGAATGGCTACACCTTC. This gives the protein CAWSEENGYTF.

The genes are TRBV19 and TRBJ2-2; no firm D call. This CDR3 has 13 amino acids. V was cut by 2 bases and J by 7 bases, with 8 bases left in between. Germline CDR1 and CDR2: LNHDA and SQIVND (reference sequence). The CDR3 here is CASSIPPGGELFF. CDR3 bases: TGTGCCAGTAGTATACCTCCGGGCGGGGAGCTGTTTTTT.

This rearrangement joins TRBV4-3 to TRBJ2-1; perhaps D is TRBD1 or TRBD2 (5 bases each). Trimming took 4 bases from V and 7 from J, leaving 17 bases between them. Germline V gene lookup returns CDR1 LGHNA and CDR2 YSLEER. The CDR3 is made up of 15 amino acids. In nucleotides, the CDR3 is TGCGCCAGCAGCCCGGGGACCGCTTGGGAGAATGAGCAGTTCTTC. Its protein is CASSPGTAWENEQFF.

The gene calls are TRBV10-3 and TRBJ2-7; the D gene is possibly TRBD1 (5 bases). Germline V gene lookup returns CDR1 ENHRY and CDR2 SYGVKD. The CDR3 length is 14 residues. Between the trimmed V and J ends, which lost 3 bases and 2 bases, there was a span of 11 bases. Here the CDR3 DNA reads TGTGCCATCAGTGACAGGGATCACACCTACGAGCAGTACTTC. Residues: CAISDRDHTYEQYF.

The chain is built from TRBV4-3 and TRBJ1-5; TRBD1 is a possible D gene (5 bases). CDR1 is LGHNA, CDR2 YSLEER, per germline. CDR3 length: 16 amino acids. V lost 0 bases and J 3 bases, leaving 12 bases between the germline ends. CDR3 sequence: CASSQDRDGNNQPQHF. In nucleotides, the CDR3 is TGCGCCAGCAGCCAAGACAGGGACGGAAACAATCAGCCCCAGCATTTT.

This rearrangement joins TRBV9 to TRBJ2-3; D unresolved. Germline loops: CDR1 SGDLS, CDR2 YYNGEE. V shed 4 bases and J shed 0 bases, with 6 bases lying between them. CDR3 length: 13 amino acids. The CDR3 reads CASSILSTDTQYF. The CDR3, as DNA: TGTGCCAGCAGCATCCTTAGCACAGATACGCAGTATTTT.

The chain combines TRBV28 with TRBJ2-7; a weak D match, TRBD1 (7 bases). The germline CDR1 and CDR2 sequences are MDHEN and SYDVKM. There are 14 residues in the CDR3. V was pared by 3 bases and J by 7 bases, with 16 bases between. The CDR3 region has the DNA TGTGCCAGCAGTTTCCCAGGGGGGTCAGGGGAGCAGTACTTC. This gives the protein CASSFPGGSGEQYF.

V and J are TRBV30 and TRBJ1-5, with a possible D match to TRBD1 (5 bases). The germline V gene encodes CDR1 GTSNPN and CDR2 SVGIG (reference sequence). V gave up 4 bases and J gave up 2 bases, with 12 bases separating them. The CDR3 is made up of 14 amino acids. CDR3 region: CAWNSGMGNQPQHF. Here the CDR3 DNA reads TGTGCCTGGAATTCAGGGATGGGCAATCAGCCCCAGCATTTT.

V gene TRBV11-3 combines with J gene TRBJ2-3; no definite D call. Per germline, CDR1 SGHNT and CDR2 YENEEA. The V and J ends lost 1 base and 5 bases respectively, with 4 bases between them. The CDR3 is 12 amino acids. The CDR3 spells CASSLGGDTQYF. In nucleotides, the CDR3 is TGTGCCAGCAGCTTAGGGGGAGATACGCAGTATTTT.

The chain has TRBV28 and TRBJ1-2, with 9 bases matching TRBD1. The CDR3 sequence is 18 residues long. CDR1 and CDR2 (germline): MDHEN, SYDVKM. Unmatched junction bases numbered 18, after V lost 6 bases and J lost 4 bases. The CDR3 is CASSYRDRVKYLAYGYTF. CDR3 DNA sequence: TGTGCCAGCAGCTACCGGGACAGGGTAAAGTATCTGGCCTATGGCTACACCTTC.

This sequence joins TRBV6-1 and TRBJ1-2; D not resolved. Germline CDR1 and CDR2: MNHNS and SASEGT. The CDR3 has 12 residues. Trimming pared 5 bases from V and 3 bases from J, leaving 7 bases between. The CDR3: CASSSNYYGYTF. The CDR3, as DNA: TGTGCCAGCAGTTCGAACTACTATGGCTACACCTTC.

CDR3 DNA: TGTGCCAGCAGCTCTAAACTTGGGACAGTACAGTTCTTC. This gives the protein CASSSKLGTVQFF. This chain uses TRBV27 with TRBJ2-1; TRBD1 matches at 7 bases. V gave up 6 bases and J gave up 13 bases; unmatched junction bases: 12. The germline V gene has CDR1 MNHEY and CDR2 SMNVEV (reference sequence). The CDR3 totals 13 residues.